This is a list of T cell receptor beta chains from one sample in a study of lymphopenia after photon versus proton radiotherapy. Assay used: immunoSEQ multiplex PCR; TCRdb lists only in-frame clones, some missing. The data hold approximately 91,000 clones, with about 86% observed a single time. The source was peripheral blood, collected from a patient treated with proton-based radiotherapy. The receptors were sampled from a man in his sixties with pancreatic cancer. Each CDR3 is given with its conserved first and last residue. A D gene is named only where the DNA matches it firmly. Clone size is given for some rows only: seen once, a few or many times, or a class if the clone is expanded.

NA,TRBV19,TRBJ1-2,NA,TGTGCCAGTAGTTCATTCTATGGCTACACCTTC,CASSSFYGYTF
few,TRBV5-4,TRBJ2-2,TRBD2,TGTGCCAGCAGCCTGGGACTAGCGGGAACCGGGGAGCTGTTTTTT,CASSLGLAGTGELFF
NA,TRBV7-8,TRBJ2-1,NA,TGTGCCAGCAGCCTACAGGGCGTCCTCTACAATGAGCAGTTCTTC,CASSLQGVLYNEQFF
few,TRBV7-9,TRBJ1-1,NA,TGTGCCAGCAGCTTAGAGATAGAGAACACTGAAGCTTTCTTT,CASSLEIENTEAFF
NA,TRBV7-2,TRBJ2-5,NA,TGTGCCAGCAGCTTAGACTTGTACCAAGAGACCCAGTACTTC,CASSLDLYQETQYF
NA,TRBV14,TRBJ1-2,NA,TGTGCCAGCAGCCAAGGCCAGCCCTATGGCTACACCTTC,CASSQGQPYGYTF
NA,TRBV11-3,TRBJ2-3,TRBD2,TGTGCCAGCAGCCTCGGGAGCGGGAGTGGCCCAGATACGCAGTATTTT,CASSLGSGSGPDTQYF
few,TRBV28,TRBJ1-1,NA,TGTGCCAGCAGCCGAGGTTCCACTGAAGCTTTCTTT,CASSRGSTEAFF
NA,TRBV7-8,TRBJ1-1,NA,TGTGCCAGCAGCTCGGGGGGTGGCACTGAAGCTTTCTTT,CASSSGGGTEAFF
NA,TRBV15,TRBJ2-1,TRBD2,TGTGCCACCAGCAGAGTCCTTCTTAGCGGGAGGGCCTACAATGAGCAGTTCTTC,CATSRVLLSGRAYNEQFF
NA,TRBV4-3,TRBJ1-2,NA,TGCGCCAGCAGCCAAGATCGAATGGGGCGCGGCTATGGCTACACCTTC,CASSQDRMGRGYGYTF
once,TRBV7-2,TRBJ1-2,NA,TGTGCCAGCAGCTTAGGGGTAGGGAACGGCTACACCTTC,CASSLGVGNGYTF
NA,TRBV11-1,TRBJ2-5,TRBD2,TGTGCCAGCAGCGTTAGCGGGAGGGCCGGGGAGACCCAGTACTTC,CASSVSGRAGETQYF
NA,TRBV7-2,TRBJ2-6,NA,TGTGCCAGCAGCCCGTGGGGCACGGGCACTGGGGCCAACGTCCTGACTTTC,CASSPWGTGTGANVLTF
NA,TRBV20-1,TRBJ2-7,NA,TGCAGTGCTAGAGATTACTACGAGCAGTACTTC,CSARDYYEQYF
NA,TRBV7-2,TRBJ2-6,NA,TGTGCCAGCAGCTTAGACATTTTCAGGGTCTACTCTGGGGCCAACGTCCTGACTTTC,CASSLDIFRVYSGANVLTF
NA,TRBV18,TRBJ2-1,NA,TGTGCCAGCTCACCACCGAAAGGAGGTGAGCAGTTCTTC,CASSPPKGGEQFF
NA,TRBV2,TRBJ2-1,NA,TGTGCAACCAAAGCGGACTACAATGAGCAGTTCTTC,CATKADYNEQFF
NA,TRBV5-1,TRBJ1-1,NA,TGCGCCAGCAGCTCTAGGGGGTCGGACACTGAAGCTTTCTTT,CASSSRGSDTEAFF
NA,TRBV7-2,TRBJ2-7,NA,TGTGCCAGCAGCTTAGACCGGGCCTCCTACGAGCAGTACTTC,CASSLDRASYEQYF
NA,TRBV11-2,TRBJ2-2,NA,TGTGCCAGCAGCTTAGCGGCGAACACCGGGGAGCTGTTTTTT,CASSLAANTGELFF
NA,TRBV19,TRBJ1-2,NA,TGTGCCAGTAGTCCCATACCTTCCGGTGGCTACACCTTC,CASSPIPSGGYTF
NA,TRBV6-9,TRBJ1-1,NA,TGTGCCAGCAGCCAACAGGGATTGACTGAAGCTTTCTTT,CASSQQGLTEAFF
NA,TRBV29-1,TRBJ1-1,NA,TGCAGCGCTGATTTACAGGGCGTCGGTGAAGCTTTCTTT,CSADLQGVGEAFF
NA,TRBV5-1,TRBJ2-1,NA,TGCGCCAGCAGCTTGGCGGGTGGGAGCTCCTACAATGAGCAGTTCTTC,CASSLAGGSSYNEQFF
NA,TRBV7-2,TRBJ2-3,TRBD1,TGTGCCAGCAGCCCCCAAGGGACAGGGTTTTATGCTAGCACAGATACGCAGTATTTT,CASSPQGTGFYASTDTQYF